Listed below are T cell receptor beta chains from one sample, sequenced in a study of cytomegalovirus exposure and HLA in healthy donors. Sequencing was performed with immunoSEQ multiplex PCR; in TCRdb, only in-frame clones are kept and a portion is missing. Of over 80,000 clones in the sample, around 81% were seen once. The specimen was PBMCs. These receptors all stem from a man between 35 and 55 years old in good health and CMV-seropositive. The CDR3 runs from the conserved cysteine through the conserved F or W. The D gene is left open where the match is weak. Clone size is shown for a subset of rows, as once, few, many or a class of expanded clone.

size: .
J: TRBJ2-5
V: TRBV11-3
D: TRBD2
DNA: TGTGCCAGCAGCTTAGGGCTAGCGGGAGTGGAGACCCAGTACTTC
CDR3: CASSLGLAGVETQYF

size: .
J: TRBJ2-5
V: TRBV18
D: .
DNA: TGTGCCAGCTCACCACAACAGGGACACCAAGAGACCCAGTACTTC
CDR3: CASSPQQGHQETQYF

size: .
J: TRBJ2-3
V: TRBV28
D: TRBD2
DNA: TGTGCCAGCAGCCCCGGGGGGGGTACGCAGTATTTT
CDR3: CASSPGGGTQYF

size: .
J: TRBJ1-4
V: TRBV5-1
D: .
DNA: TGCGCCAGCAGCTTGGTCGGGGGACCAACTAATGAAAAACTGTTTTTT
CDR3: CASSLVGGPTNEKLFF

size: .
J: TRBJ1-3
V: TRBV5-6
D: .
DNA: TGTGCCAGCAGCCCCAGGGCTACAGGAAATACCATATATTTT
CDR3: CASSPRATGNTIYF

size: .
J: TRBJ2-5
V: TRBV7-3
D: .
DNA: TGTGCCAGCAGCTTGTCAGAAGAGACCCAGTACTTC
CDR3: CASSLSEETQYF

size: .
J: TRBJ1-2
V: TRBV2
D: .
DNA: TGTGCCAGCAGTGCGGCCCTGAGGTATGGCTACACCTTC
CDR3: CASSAALRYGYTF

size: .
J: TRBJ2-1
V: TRBV7-2
D: TRBD2
DNA: TGTGCCAGCAGCTCCCCGGGACTAGGCCACAATGAGCAGTTCTTC
CDR3: CASSSPGLGHNEQFF

size: .
J: TRBJ1-1
V: TRBV13
D: .
DNA: TGTGCCAGCAGCCACCGTAGGGGCTCTAATGAAGCTTTCTTT
CDR3: CASSHRRGSNEAFF

size: .
J: TRBJ2-2
V: TRBV4-1
D: .
DNA: TGCGCCAGCAGCCGAGGCGGGGACACCGGGGAGCTGTTTTTT
CDR3: CASSRGGDTGELFF

size: .
J: TRBJ2-1
V: TRBV5-1
D: TRBD1
DNA: TGCGCCAGCAGCTTTGGGGGGACAGGGGTTGGGAATGAGCAGTTCTTC
CDR3: CASSFGGTGVGNEQFF

size: .
J: TRBJ1-6
V: TRBV6-1
D: TRBD1
DNA: TGTGCCAGCAGTGGACTACACCCGGGACAGAAAAATTCACCCCTCCACTTT
CDR3: CASSGLHPGQKNSPLHF

size: .
J: TRBJ1-2
V: TRBV29-1
D: .
DNA: TGCAGCGTTCCACACAGGGTTGATGGCTACACCTTC
CDR3: CSVPHRVDGYTF

size: .
J: TRBJ1-3
V: TRBV9
D: .
DNA: TGTGCCAGCAGCGTAGAGGGGACACCTTCTGGAAACACCATATATTTT
CDR3: CASSVEGTPSGNTIYF

size: few
J: TRBJ1-1
V: TRBV5-1
D: TRBD1
DNA: TGCGCCAGCAGCTCAGACAGGGCGTACACTGAAGCTTTCTTT
CDR3: CASSSDRAYTEAFF

size: few
J: TRBJ2-3
V: TRBV10-1
D: TRBD2
DNA: TGCGCCAGCAGTGAGTCGACCGGTCGTAGCGGGAGGCTACATACGCAGTATTTT
CDR3: CASSESTGRSGRLHTQYF

size: .
J: TRBJ2-7
V: TRBV6-1
D: .
DNA: TGTGCCAGGGCTCAGGGGCCCTCCTACGAGCAGTACTTC
CDR3: CARAQGPSYEQYF

size: .
J: TRBJ1-1
V: TRBV5-1
D: .
DNA: TGCGCCAGCAGCTTGGAGGGAGGCACTGAAGCTTTCTTT
CDR3: CASSLEGGTEAFF

size: .
J: TRBJ1-5
V: TRBV6-5
D: .
DNA: TGTGCCAGCAGTTACGGGGGCTATCAGCCCCAGCATTTT
CDR3: CASSYGGYQPQHF

size: .
J: TRBJ2-5
V: TRBV20-1
D: .
DNA: TGCAGTGCCGCTAGAGGCGAGACCCAGTACTTC
CDR3: CSAARGETQYF

size: .
J: TRBJ1-2
V: TRBV28
D: .
DNA: TGTGCCAGCAGTCTCCTTGGAGACTATGGCTACACCTTC
CDR3: CASSLLGDYGYTF

size: .
J: TRBJ1-4
V: TRBV2
D: .
DNA: TGTGCCAGCAAGGGGGGGCCCGCGGCAACTAATGAAAAACTGTTTTTT
CDR3: CASKGGPAATNEKLFF

size: few
J: TRBJ2-2
V: TRBV28
D: TRBD2
DNA: TGTGCCAGCAGCCCCGGGACTACGCTCTTCGGGGAGCTGTTTTTT
CDR3: CASSPGTTLFGELFF

size: .
J: TRBJ2-7
V: TRBV6-6
D: TRBD1
DNA: TGTGCCAGCAGTCATCCACGGGACAGGGCCACCTACGAGCAGTACTTC
CDR3: CASSHPRDRATYEQYF

size: few
J: TRBJ2-5
V: TRBV15
D: .
DNA: TGTGCCACCAGCAGGTACAAGCAAGAGACCCAGTACTTC
CDR3: CATSRYKQETQYF

size: .
J: TRBJ2-2
V: TRBV18
D: .
DNA: TGTGCCAGCTCACCACCCACAGGTACCGGCTGGCTGTTTTTT
CDR3: CASSPPTGTGWLFF

size: .
J: TRBJ1-1
V: TRBV7-3
D: .
DNA: TGTGCCAGCAGCCTGACAGCGAACACTGAAGCTTTCTTT
CDR3: CASSLTANTEAFF

size: .
J: TRBJ2-7
V: TRBV28
D: .
DNA: TGTGCCAGCAGTTCTATGACAAGCTCCTACGAGCAGTACTTC
CDR3: CASSSMTSSYEQYF

size: .
J: TRBJ2-2
V: TRBV5-6
D: TRBD1
DNA: TGTGCCAGCAGCTTCGGGACAGGGGCCGGGGAGCTGTTTTTT
CDR3: CASSFGTGAGELFF